Given below is one T cell receptor (beta chain) in context. Its target antigen remains unknown. No clone much larger than this one lies a single base away; base qualities are absent. The data are from a study of lymphopenia after photon versus proton radiotherapy (dated by TCRdb to 2018 to 2020). Study-wide context: Photon and proton radiation therapy were compared by the study for their immunological effects in patients with gastrointestinal tumors who developed high-grade lymphopenia. The 20 or so patients in the cohort had gastrointestinal tumors, were treated with either photon or proton therapy, and subsequently developed lymphopenia. The goal of the study was to characterize the differences between the two radiation modalities in how they affect the immune system.

Receptor amplification or capture employed the immunoSEQ multiplex PCR assay. Deep sequencing of rearranged TCR beta loci, alongside multiparametric flow cytometry, was used to profile T cell repertoires. TCRdb re-hosts the immuneACCESS table, in-frame sequences only. Its copies lack some clones; in the studies checked, an unresolved V gene accounts for under half of them, and the cause for the rest is not known. The sample table records roughly 4,000 clones; over 60% of these occur just once. The top ten hold about half of the sample. The CDR3 runs 14 amino acids, cysteine and phenylalanine included. Only the CDR3 portion is preserved as DNA: 42 bases, with reading frame beginning at the first base. As encoded in the germline V gene, CDR1 is ENHRY while CDR2 is SYGVKD. V is reduced by 6 bases and J by 1 base, leaving a spacing of 9 bases between them. Overall study results and their limits: Relative stability during treatment was observed in proton-treated patients, whereas loss of naive T cells and TCR diversity and gain of effector/memory populations were observed in photon-treated patients. Across the cohort, among patients who died, a greater drop in TCR diversity after the nadir was inversely correlated with overall survival time. After the lymphocyte count nadir, oligoclonal expansion, especially of CD8+ Temra cells, was observed in photon-treated repertoires, and the drop in diversity was driven by this expansion. The survival association was examined only in patients who died, and the authors described better survival with proton therapy as a possibility, not as a demonstrated result.

This TCR was recovered from a man of 80 years or more with esophageal cancer. The receptor chain draws on TRBV10-3 and TRBJ2-2, with an unclear D gene assignment. This material consisted of peripheral blood, taken from a patient treated with proton-based radiotherapy. The bases read TGTGCCATCAGCCCCCCCGGGAACACCGGGGAGCTGTTTTTT. The resulting protein is CAISPPGNTGELFF.